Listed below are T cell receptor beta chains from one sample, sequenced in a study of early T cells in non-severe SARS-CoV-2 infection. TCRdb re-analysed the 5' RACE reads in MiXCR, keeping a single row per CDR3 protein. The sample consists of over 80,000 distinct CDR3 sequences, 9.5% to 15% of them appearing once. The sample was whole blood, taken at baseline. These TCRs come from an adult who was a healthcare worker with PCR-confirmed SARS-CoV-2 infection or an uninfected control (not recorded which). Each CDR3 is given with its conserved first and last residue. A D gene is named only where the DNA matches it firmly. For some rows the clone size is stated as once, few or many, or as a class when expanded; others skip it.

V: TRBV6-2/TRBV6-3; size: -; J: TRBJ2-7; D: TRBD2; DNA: TGTGCCAGCAAAGGCCTAGCGGACTTGGGGGCCTACGAGCAGTACTTC; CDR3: CASKGLADLGAYEQYF
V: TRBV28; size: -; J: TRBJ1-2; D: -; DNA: TGTGCCAGCAGTTTACTCGGGAGTTTGAGTGGCTACACCTTC; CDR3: CASSLLGSLSGYTF
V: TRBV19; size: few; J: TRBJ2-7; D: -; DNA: TGTGCCAGTAGTATGGTACAGGGCGGCAACGAGCAGTACTTC; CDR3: CASSMVQGGNEQYF
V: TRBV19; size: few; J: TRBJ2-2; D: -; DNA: TGTGCCAGTAGTATAGATCACAGGGCAACCGGGGAGCTGTTTTTT; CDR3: CASSIDHRATGELFF
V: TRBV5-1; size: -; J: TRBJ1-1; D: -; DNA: TGCGCCAGCAGCGGGGACCTGAACACTGAAGCTTTCTTT; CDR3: CASSGDLNTEAFF
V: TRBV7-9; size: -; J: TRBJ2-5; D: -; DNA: TGTGCCAGCAGCTTAGCCCCAGGCAGGGGCGGGAAGACCCAGTACTTC; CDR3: CASSLAPGRGGKTQYF
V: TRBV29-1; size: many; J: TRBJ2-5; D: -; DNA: TGCAGCGTCATTCCCCAAGAGACCCAGTACTTC; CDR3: CSVIPQETQYF
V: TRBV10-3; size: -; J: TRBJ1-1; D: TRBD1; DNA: TGTGCCATCAGTGACCGACAGGGGGTGAACACTGAAGCTTTCTTT; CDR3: CAISDRQGVNTEAFF
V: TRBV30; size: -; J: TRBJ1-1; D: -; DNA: TGTGCCTGGAGGGGACTACCGAGGGGAGGCACTGAAGCTTTCTTT; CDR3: CAWRGLPRGGTEAFF
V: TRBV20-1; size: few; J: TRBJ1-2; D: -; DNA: TGCAGTGCTAGACGAGTAGTAAAGGGACCGAACTATGGCTACACCTTC; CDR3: CSARRVVKGPNYGYTF
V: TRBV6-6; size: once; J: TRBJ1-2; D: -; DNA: TGTGCCAGCAGTTACTCGAAGAATAACTATGGCTACACCTTC; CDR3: CASSYSKNNYGYTF